Listed below are T cell receptor beta chains from one sample, sequenced in a study of shared clonotypes between healthy human individuals. Clones were sequenced by immunoSEQ multiplex PCR, and TCRdb holds only the in-frame ones, with some missing. This table has 1 million to 1.2 million clones, roughly 80% appearing once. The sequencing sample was made of memory CD4+ T cells from PBMCs. These receptors were obtained from a man aged 18 to 35 in good health. Some clones in this sample may be carry-over from other donors' samples. The CDR3 runs from the conserved cysteine through the conserved F or W.

j_call v_call cdr3_aa
TRBJ1-1 TRBV7-2 CASSFRSQLTEAFF
TRBJ1-5 TRBV27 CASSAGGYSNQPQHF
TRBJ1-5 TRBV28 CASRDAGGGSNQPQHF
TRBJ2-1 TRBV28 CASSLDGASNEQFF
TRBJ1-3 TRBV5-6 CASSLEFSPSSGNTIYF
TRBJ1-2 TRBV28 CASSFQGNYGYTF
TRBJ2-7 TRBV6-5 CASSYLSAGVDDEQYF
TRBJ2-3 TRBV27 CASSFIGTDTQYF
TRBJ2-1 TRBV5-6 CASSSGTHNYNEQFF
TRBJ2-7 TRBV5-1 CASSFLHSLYSYEQYF
TRBJ1-5 TRBV28 CASSSGQGGSWGLYQPQHF
TRBJ2-1 TRBV27 CASSLPHRGAATYNEQFF
TRBJ2-3 TRBV27 CASSWRGRGRAIDTQYF
TRBJ2-1 TRBV28 CASSSPSLNGDEQFF
TRBJ2-1 TRBV5-4 CASSLEADSYNEQFF
TRBJ2-3 TRBV27 CATQPWRTDTQYF
TRBJ1-2 TRBV5-6 CASSSALSSGGYTF
TRBJ2-3 TRBV6-6 CASSNRDRSYTQYF
TRBJ1-2 TRBV4-2 CASSQDLRTGGLGGYGYTF
TRBJ2-5 TRBV25-1 CASSPWASGSQETQYF
TRBJ1-2 TRBV29-1 CSVAWGYGYTF
TRBJ1-3 TRBV6-5 CASSYSSPGLDTIYF
TRBJ1-5 TRBV2 CASSDSGQGDLNPQHF
TRBJ1-1 TRBV27 CASSLGRANTEAFF
TRBJ2-3 TRBV29-1 CSVGLAGEITDTQYF
TRBJ2-7 TRBV5-1 CASSLGTLASEQYF
TRBJ2-2 TRBV2 CASSTTGGARGTGELFF
TRBJ2-7 TRBV10-3 CAISGFDYTYEQYF
TRBJ2-7 TRBV28 CASSSGLGHEQYF
TRBJ2-7 TRBV28 CASSPLAGYSYEQYF
TRBJ2-5 TRBV5-1 CASSRTGTLEETQYF
TRBJ1-1 TRBV7-9 CASRGRSAEAFF
TRBJ2-7 TRBV5-1 CASSLAAGGGYEQYF
TRBJ2-7 TRBV4-1 CASSQDMTGFTYEQYF
TRBJ2-1 TRBV10-3 CAIRDPNWGNEQFF
TRBJ1-2 TRBV29-1 CSVRVNYGYTF
TRBJ1-2 TRBV19 CASSPGTGQGGYTF
TRBJ2-7 TRBV18 CASSPPGLPYEQYF
TRBJ1-2 TRBV2 CASSDREIGYTF
TRBJ1-2 TRBV5-4 CASSFVSNYGYTF
TRBJ2-5 TRBV28 CASSWDPSQETQYF
TRBJ1-1 TRBV7-9 CASSLGNPGSNTEAFF
TRBJ1-4 TRBV5-1 CASSSEGANEKLFF